This T cell receptor (beta chain) was obtained from a study of CD8+ T cells in alopecia areata. Noted treatment: oral pan-JAK inhibitor, 5-10 mg twice daily. This CDR3 has 13 residues. The V gene's germline CDR1 is SGHRS and CDR2 YFSETQ. Trimming pared 6 bases from V and 4 bases from J, leaving 13 bases between. As the sequencing template, cDNA was produced by extracting RNA and reverse transcribing it. Using immunoSEQ multiplex PCR, the repertoire was profiled, and TCRdb retains in-frame clones only, with some absent. The sample holds hundreds of thousands of clones; about 60% are singletons and the top ten take about 0.9%.

This TCR came from a human donor with alopecia areata. V is TRBV5-1 and J is TRBJ1-2; the D gene is possibly TRBD1 (5 bases). Material: CD4+ T cells sorted from blood, obtained around week 54, from a patient treated with tofacitinib. This chain's CDR3 is CASTLGQGYGYTF. DNA for the CDR3: TGCGCCAGCACCCTCGGGCAGGGCTATGGCTACACCTTC. The full variable domain, with the rest looked up from reference TRBV5-1 and TRBJ1-2, is KAGVTQTPRYLIKTRGQQVTLSCSPISGHRSVSWYQQTPGQGLQFLFEYFSETQRNKGNFPGRFSGRQFSNSRSEMNVSTLELGDSALYLCASTLGQGYGYTFGSGTRLTVV.